What follows is one T cell receptor beta chain and its context. The data are from a study of blood T cell repertoires in COVID-19. Seattle patient enrollment occurred during active infection, with longitudinal follow-up thereafter. The repertoire was sequenced with immunoSEQ multiplex PCR; TCRdb's copy has only in-frame clones and lacks some. The sample lists over 35,000 clones, just under 90% seen once, with 3% to 5% in the top ten. Germline V lookup: CDR1 SGHNT, CDR2 YENEEA. Trimming took 1 base from V and 7 from J; bases not matched to a gene: 4. This CDR3 spans 15 amino acids. This receptor was identified in a middle-aged man with COVID-19, enrolled during active disease. The genes are TRBV11-3 and TRBJ2-1; 10 positions agree with TRBD2. Sequenced: peripheral blood. CDR3 sequence reads: CASSLGASGSNEQFF. CDR3 nucleotide sequence: TGTGCCAGCAGCTTAGGCGCTAGCGGGAGTAATGAGCAGTTCTTC.